This T cell receptor beta chain was sequenced during a study of a mutant IDH1 vaccine in newly diagnosed glioma. This clone appeared once. Its specificity is not known. This CDR3 has 13 residues. Germline loops: CDR1 KGHSH, CDR2 LQKENI. Trimming pared 6 bases from V and 2 bases from J, leaving 10 bases between. Produced via immunoSEQ multiplex PCR; TCRdb's table is partial and in-frame only. The top ten clones hold over 3.5% of a sample with 50,000 to 75,000 clones, roughly 71% of them seen once. Time point: week 35, safety follow-up. A single vaccine dose contained 300 ug of mutant IDH1 20-mer peptide, and topical imiquimod was used with it.

V gene TRBV18 combines with J gene TRBJ1-1, with a possible D match to TRBD1 (6 bases). Material: PBMCs, obtained from a glioma patient whose treatment included an IDH1 peptide vaccine. The origin of this receptor is a man between 50 and 59 years old with glioma. CDR3 protein: CASSPTGNTEAFF. In nucleotides, the CDR3 is TGTGCCAGCTCCCCGACAGGAAACACTGAAGCTTTCTTT.